The clone carrying this T cell receptor beta chain ranks as large. This record comes from a study of immune evolution from preneoplasia to lung adenocarcinoma. Generated by immunoSEQ multiplex PCR, the TCRdb table keeps only in-frame clones and is missing some. The sample has 4,000 to 5,500 clones, 85% seen once. Germline-derived CDR1 and CDR2 are MNHEY and SVGAGI. There are 15 residues in the CDR3. The germline V and J ends were trimmed by 6 bases and 5 bases, with 16 bases remaining between them. This rearrangement joins TRBV6-5 to TRBJ1-4; D unresolved. This receptor was identified in an older donor with lung adenocarcinoma. Input material: FFPE adjacent normal lung tissue. Written as DNA, the CDR3 is TGTGCCAGCAGCCCCTTTTCTACCGGGAATGAAAAACTGTTTTTT. Protein product: CASSPFSTGNEKLFF.